The following is a T cell receptor beta chain sequence with its context. What it recognizes is unknown. With 4 bases clipped from V and 2 bases from J, the junction kept 6 bases outside the gene matches. The germline gives CDR1 KGHSH, CDR2 LQKENI. The CDR3 runs 16 residues. These data come from a study of beta chain features in type 1 diabetes. About the research overall: The study examined roughly 100 million sorted cells across all samples. Overall study results and limits: Patients with type 1 diabetes carried fewer insertions and had more deletions at their VDJ junctions. Sampled from patients, naive, central memory and Treg TCRB repertoires appeared more similar than those sampled from healthy donors.

By way of CD45RO/CCR7/CD25/CD127/CD95/CD27, the CD4+ regulatory, stem cell-like memory, central memory and naive cells were sorted. Every isolated RNA sample was fully reverse transcribed, so sequencing captured expressed TCRB transcripts. The data were produced by immunoSEQ multiplex PCR, yet TCRdb's version contains in-frame clones alone and is incomplete. The sample contains around 190,000 clones, around 13% of which appear only once. The chain couples TRBV18 to TRBJ2-3; the match to TRBD2 covers 10 bases. The sample consisted of central memory CD4+ T cells from blood. This TCR was recovered from a woman younger than 30 in good health. The CDR3 protein is CASSRGLADPTDTQYF. The CDR3 bases are TGTGCCAGCTCACGCGGACTAGCGGACCCCACAGATACGCAGTATTTT.